This TCR beta chain is drawn from a study of identifying expanded T cells in peripheral blood. General study points: Variance in clone template counts between approximately 2-week samples significantly increased with total template count across all healthy donors. Technical replicates showed roughly 1.2 changed clones; about two weeks approximately 15; four weeks 19.

Assay: immunoSEQ multiplex PCR; the TCRdb copy retains only in-frame clones and omits some. The sample includes around 90,000 clones, about nine tenths of them seen just once. Collection occurred without any documented infections or immune events in donors. The CDR3 loop spans 16 amino acids. The germline gives CDR1 SGHTA, CDR2 FQGNSA. Trimming removed 4 bases at V and 0 bases at J, with 14 bases between. Only one count was recorded for this clone. The antigen is undetermined. The source material was blood. The clonotype was recovered from a person aged 18-69 years in good health. The V call is TRBV7-2, the J call TRBJ2-3; D gene ambiguous. CDR3 sequence (DNA): TGTGCCAGCAGCTCCCGGGTCATGGGAAGCACAGATACGCAGTATTTT. Amino acid sequence: CASSSRVMGSTDTQYF.